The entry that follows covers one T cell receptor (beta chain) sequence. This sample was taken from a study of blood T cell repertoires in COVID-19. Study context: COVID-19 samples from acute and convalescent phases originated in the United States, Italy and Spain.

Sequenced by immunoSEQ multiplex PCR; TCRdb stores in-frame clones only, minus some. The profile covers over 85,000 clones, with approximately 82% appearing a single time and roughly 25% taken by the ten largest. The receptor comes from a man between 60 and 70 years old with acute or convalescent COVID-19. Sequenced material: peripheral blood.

CDR3 DNA sequence: TGTGCCAGCAGTTTAAAGACAGGGGGCATGAACACTGAAGCTTTCTTT. This gives the protein CASSLKTGGMNTEAFF. The chain recombines TRBV27 with TRBJ1-1; TRBD1 aligns across 10 bases. With V trimmed by 2 bases and J by 0 bases, 3 bases remained unmatched. CDR1 and CDR2 (germline): MNHEY, SMNVEV (reference sequence). The length of the CDR3 is 16 residues.